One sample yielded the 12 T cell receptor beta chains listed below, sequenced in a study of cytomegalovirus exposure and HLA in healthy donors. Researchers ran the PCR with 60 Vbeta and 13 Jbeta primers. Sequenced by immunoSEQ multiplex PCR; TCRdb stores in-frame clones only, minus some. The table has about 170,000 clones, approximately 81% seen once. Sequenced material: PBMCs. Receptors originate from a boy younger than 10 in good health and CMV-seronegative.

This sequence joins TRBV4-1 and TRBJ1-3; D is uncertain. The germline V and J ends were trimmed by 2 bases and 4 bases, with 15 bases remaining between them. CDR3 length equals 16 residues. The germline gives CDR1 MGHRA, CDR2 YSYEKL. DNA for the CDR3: TGCGCCAGCAGCCAACTTGGTAACATGTTAGGAAACACCATATATTTT. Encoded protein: CASSQLGNMLGNTIYF.

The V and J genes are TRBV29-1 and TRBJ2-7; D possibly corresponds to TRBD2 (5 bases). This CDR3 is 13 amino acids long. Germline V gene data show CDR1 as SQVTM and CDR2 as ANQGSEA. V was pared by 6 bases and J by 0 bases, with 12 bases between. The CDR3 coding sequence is TGCAGCGTCCGGGGTGGCAGCTCCTACGAGCAGTACTTC. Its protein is CSVRGGSSYEQYF.

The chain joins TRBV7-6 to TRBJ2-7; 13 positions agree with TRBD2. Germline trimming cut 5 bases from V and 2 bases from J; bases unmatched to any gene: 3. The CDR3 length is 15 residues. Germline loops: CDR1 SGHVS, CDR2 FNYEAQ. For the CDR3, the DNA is TGTGCCAGCAGCCCAACTAGCGGGAGGGCCTACGAGCAGTACTTC. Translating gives CASSPTSGRAYEQYF.

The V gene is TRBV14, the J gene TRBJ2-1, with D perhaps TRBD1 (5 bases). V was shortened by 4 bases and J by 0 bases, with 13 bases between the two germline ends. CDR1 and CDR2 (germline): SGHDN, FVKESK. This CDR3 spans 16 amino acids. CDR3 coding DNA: TGTGCCAGCAGCCGGGGCTGGATGAGCTCCTACAATGAGCAGTTCTTC. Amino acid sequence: CASSRGWMSSYNEQFF.

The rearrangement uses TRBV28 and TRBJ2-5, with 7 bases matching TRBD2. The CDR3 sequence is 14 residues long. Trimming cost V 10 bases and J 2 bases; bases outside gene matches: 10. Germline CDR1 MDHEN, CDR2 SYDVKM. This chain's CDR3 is CAIGGTTPQETQYF. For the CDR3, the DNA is TGTGCCATCGGGGGGACGACACCACAAGAGACCCAGTACTTC.

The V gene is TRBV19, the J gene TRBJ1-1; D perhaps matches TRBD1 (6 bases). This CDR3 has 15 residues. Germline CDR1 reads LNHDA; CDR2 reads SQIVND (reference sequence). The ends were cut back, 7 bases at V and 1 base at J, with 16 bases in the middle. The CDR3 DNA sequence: TGTGCCAGTACCTATGCAGGGGCGAAGAACACTGAAGCTTTCTTT. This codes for CASTYAGAKNTEAFF.

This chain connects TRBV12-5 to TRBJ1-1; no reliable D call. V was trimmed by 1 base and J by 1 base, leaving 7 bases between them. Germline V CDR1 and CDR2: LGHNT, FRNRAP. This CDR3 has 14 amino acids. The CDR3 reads CASGLDTANTEAFF. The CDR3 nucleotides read TGTGCTAGTGGTTTGGACACAGCGAACACTGAAGCTTTCTTT. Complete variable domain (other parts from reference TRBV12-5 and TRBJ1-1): DARVTQTPRHKVTEMGQEVTMRCQPILGHNTVFWYRQTMMQGLELLAYFRNRAPLDDSGMPKDRFSAEMPDATLATLKIQPSEPRDSAVYFCASGLDTANTEAFFGQGTRLTVV.

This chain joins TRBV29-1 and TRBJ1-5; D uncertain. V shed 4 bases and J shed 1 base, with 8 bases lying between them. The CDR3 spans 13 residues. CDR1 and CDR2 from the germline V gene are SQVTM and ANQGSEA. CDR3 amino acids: CSVVSGSNQPQHF. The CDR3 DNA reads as TGCAGCGTTGTCTCGGGGAGCAATCAGCCCCAGCATTTT.

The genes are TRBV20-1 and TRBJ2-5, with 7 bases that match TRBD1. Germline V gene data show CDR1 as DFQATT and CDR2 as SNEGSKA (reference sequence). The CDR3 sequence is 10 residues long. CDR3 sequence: CSGTAVLRYF. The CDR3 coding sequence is TGCAGCGGGACAGCGGTGTTAAGGTACTTC.

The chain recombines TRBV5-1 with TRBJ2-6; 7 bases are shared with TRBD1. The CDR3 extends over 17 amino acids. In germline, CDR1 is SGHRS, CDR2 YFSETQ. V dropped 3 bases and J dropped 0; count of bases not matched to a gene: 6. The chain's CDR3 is CASSSGQVPSGANVLTF. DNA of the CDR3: TGCGCCAGCAGCTCCGGACAGGTCCCCTCTGGGGCCAACGTCCTGACTTTC.

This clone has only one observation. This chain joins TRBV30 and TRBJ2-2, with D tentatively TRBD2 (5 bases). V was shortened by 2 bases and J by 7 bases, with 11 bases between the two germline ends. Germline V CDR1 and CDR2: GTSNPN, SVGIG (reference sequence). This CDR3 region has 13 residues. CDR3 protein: CAWSLRVDGELFF. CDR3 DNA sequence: TGTGCCTGGAGTTTGAGGGTTGACGGGGAGCTGTTTTTT.

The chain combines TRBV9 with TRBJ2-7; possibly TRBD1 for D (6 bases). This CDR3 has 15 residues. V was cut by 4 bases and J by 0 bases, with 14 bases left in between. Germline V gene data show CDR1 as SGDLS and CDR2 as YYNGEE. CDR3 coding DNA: TGTGCCAGCAGCATGGGACACCAAAGCTCCTACGAGCAGTACTTC. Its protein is CASSMGHQSSYEQYF.